These T cell receptor beta chains were read from a single sample in a study of identical twins. TCRdb re-derived calls from the 5' RACE reads in MiXCR, one entry per CDR3 protein. The sample has roughly 690,000 distinct CDR3 sequences, less than 25% seen once. Separately, the same data were catalogued under a study of T cells expressing NK-cell markers.

The specimen sequenced was PBMCs. These receptors were obtained from a woman aged 18-29 years in good health. Each CDR3 is given with its conserved first and last residue. Expanded clones get a size class; other rows say once, few or many, or leave the size out.

abundance	v_gene	CDR3aa
few	TRBV7-3	CASSPGTLTSYEQYF
.	TRBV12-3/TRBV12-4	CASSSGAGVFETQYF
.	TRBV19	CASLTPGGYYGYTF
few	TRBV5-1	CASSFSDANTEAFF
few	TRBV20-1	CSAREMRGTEAFF
.	TRBV9	CASSVGTSGRTDTQYF
many	TRBV29-1	CSVGASGYEQYF
.	TRBV12-3/TRBV12-4	CASSFWGRQAGGANVLTF
.	TRBV12-3/TRBV12-4	CASSPSGARGLGGELFF
many	TRBV7-9	CASSLDAGSSYEQYF
.	TRBV4-2	CASGTTGMNTEAFF
.	TRBV12-3/TRBV12-4	CASSKSGRVTGELFF
few	TRBV20-1	CSATPQMNTEAFF
few	TRBV7-9	CASRQGQAYEQYF
many	TRBV29-1	CSVEPSLAGLYNEQFF
many	TRBV5-1	CASSSQGNTGELFF
.	TRBV6-5	CASSYWPFGASSYNEQFF
few	TRBV7-9	CASSFSGSVGANVLTF
.	TRBV20-1	CSARDPRVVDGYTF
.	TRBV5-4	CASSHRLAGALANEQFF
few	TRBV5-1	CASTLGEGSGYTF
many	TRBV9	CASSVEGGTSYNEQFF
few	TRBV2	CASIGGTGGAEQYF
few	TRBV3-1	CASSQEGARVAKNIQYF